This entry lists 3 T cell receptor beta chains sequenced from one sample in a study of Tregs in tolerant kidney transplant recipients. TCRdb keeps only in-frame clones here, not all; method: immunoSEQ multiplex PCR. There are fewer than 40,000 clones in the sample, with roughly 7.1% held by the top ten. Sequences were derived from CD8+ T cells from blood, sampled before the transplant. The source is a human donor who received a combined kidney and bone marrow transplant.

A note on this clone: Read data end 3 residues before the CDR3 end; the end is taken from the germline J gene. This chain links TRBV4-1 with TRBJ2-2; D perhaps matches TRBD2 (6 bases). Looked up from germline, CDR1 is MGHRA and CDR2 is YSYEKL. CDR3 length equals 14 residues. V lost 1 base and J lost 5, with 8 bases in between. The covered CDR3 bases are TGCGCCAGCAGCCAAGCTCGGGGGACCGGGGAG. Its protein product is CASSQARGTGE. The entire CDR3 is CASSQARGTGELFF.

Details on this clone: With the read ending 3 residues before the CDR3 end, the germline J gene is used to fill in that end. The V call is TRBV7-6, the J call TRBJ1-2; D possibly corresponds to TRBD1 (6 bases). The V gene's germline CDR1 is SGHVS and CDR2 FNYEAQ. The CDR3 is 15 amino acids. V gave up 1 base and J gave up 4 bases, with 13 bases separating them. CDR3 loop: CASSLGQAGVYGYTF. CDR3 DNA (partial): TGTGCCAGCAGCTTAGGGCAGGCAGGGGTCTATGGC.

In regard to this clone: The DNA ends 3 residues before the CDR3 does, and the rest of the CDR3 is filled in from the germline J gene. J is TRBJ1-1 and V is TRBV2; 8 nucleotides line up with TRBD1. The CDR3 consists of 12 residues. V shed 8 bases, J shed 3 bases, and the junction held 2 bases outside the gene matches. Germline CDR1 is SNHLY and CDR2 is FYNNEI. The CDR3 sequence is CASEQGDTEAFF. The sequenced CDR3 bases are TGTGCCAGCGAACAGGGGGACACTGAA.